This T cell receptor (beta chain) is drawn from a study of blood T cell repertoires in COVID-19. About the research overall: Both acute and convalescent COVID-19 samples were obtained from the United States, Italy and Spain. From T cells, B-cell-depleted T cells, or PBMCs came the material, which was cDNA or gDNA.

Deletions cut 5 bases from V and 4 bases from J, with 12 bases between. This CDR3 comprises 14 residues. The germline V gene encodes CDR1 SGHNT and CDR2 YYREEE (reference sequence). This clone was found a few times. Per the study methods: For nucleated cells, counts were estimated from reference gene primer amplification. Libraries were prepared by immunoSEQ multiplex PCR; TCRdb keeps only in-frame clonotypes and omits some of them. V, J and clone size derive from that table, while D and trimming were established from the DNA sequence. The repertoire holds some 130,000 clones, with approximately 70% as singletons.

The TCR comes from an older woman with acute or convalescent COVID-19. Sequenced sample: peripheral blood. This chain links TRBV5-4 with TRBJ2-2, with D uncertain. CDR3 protein: CASSRARFTGELFF. In DNA form, the CDR3 reads TGTGCCAGCAGTAGAGCGAGGTTCACCGGGGAGCTGTTTTTT.